A single sample is the source of the 24 T cell receptor beta chains below, sequenced in a study of blood T cell repertoires in COVID-19. Assay: immunoSEQ multiplex PCR; the TCRdb copy retains only in-frame clones and omits some. The table has a few hundred thousand clones, 80% seen once. Sequenced material: peripheral blood. The receptors shown here come from a human donor in a cohort sampled during active COVID-19.

V usage is TRBV7-2 and J usage is TRBJ2-1; D unclear. There are 14 residues in the CDR3. Per the germline V gene, CDR1 is SGHTA and CDR2 is FQGNSA. V gave up 4 bases and J gave up 3 bases, with 10 bases separating them. The CDR3 loop reads CASSSNSYYNEQFF. In DNA, the CDR3 is TGTGCCAGCAGCTCCAACTCGTACTACAATGAGCAGTTCTTC. The complete variable domain, with remaining parts taken from reference TRBV7-2 and TRBJ2-1, reads GAGVSQSPSNKVTEKGKDVELRCDPISGHTALYWYRQSLGQGLEFLIYFQGNSAPDKSGLPSDRFSAERTGGSVSTLTIQRTQQEDSAVYLCASSSNSYYNEQFFGPGTRLTVL.

The gene calls are TRBV6-4 and TRBJ2-2; D perhaps matches TRBD2 (5 bases). The CDR3 is 16 amino acids. Trimming shortened V by 3 bases and J by 2 bases, and 13 bases separated the two germline ends. Germline CDR1 is MRHNA and CDR2 is SNTAGT. DNA of the CDR3: TGTGCCAGCAGTGAGTTCAGCGGATCAAACACCGGGGAGCTGTTTTTT. This sequence encodes CASSEFSGSNTGELFF.

V gene TRBV15 combines with J gene TRBJ2-1; 11 positions agree with TRBD2. CDR3 length: 16 amino acids. V trimming: 5 bases; J trimming: 6 bases; junction bases outside the gene matches: 9. From germline, CDR1 is LNHNV and CDR2 YYDKDF (reference sequence). CDR3 residues: CATSYTNSGGANEQFF. CDR3 nucleotide sequence: TGTGCCACCAGCTATACTAATAGCGGGGGGGCCAATGAGCAGTTCTTC.

The rearrangement joins TRBV2 to TRBJ2-3; 14 bases align to TRBD2. Per the germline V gene, CDR1 is SNHLY and CDR2 is FYNNEI. V was pared by 8 bases and J by 4 bases, with 14 bases of the junction left unmatched. There are 18 residues in the CDR3. This CDR3 reads CASGERGTSGRTPDTQYF. CDR3 nucleotide sequence: TGTGCCAGCGGAGAAAGAGGGACTAGCGGGAGAACCCCAGATACGCAGTATTTT.

The chain employs TRBV7-2 and TRBJ1-1; 9 bases are a match to TRBD1. In germline, CDR1 is SGHTA, CDR2 FQGNSA. The CDR3 covers 13 residues. With 5 bases clipped from V and 7 bases from J, the junction kept 5 bases outside the gene matches. CDR3 residues: CASSQTGGNEAFF. The CDR3 DNA sequence: TGTGCCAGCAGCCAAACAGGGGGCAATGAAGCTTTCTTT.

The CDR3 region is CASSPRTGSYEQYF. The CDR3 nucleotides are TGTGCCAGCAGCCCGCGGACAGGGAGCTACGAGCAGTACTTC. The rearrangement joins TRBV5-5 to TRBJ2-7, with 8 bases matching TRBD1. V lost 4 bases to trimming and J lost 3 bases; unmatched junction nucleotides: 6. Germline loops: CDR1 SGHKS, CDR2 YYEKEE (reference sequence). The CDR3 is made up of 14 amino acids.

This clone was observed a few times. V and J are TRBV5-4 and TRBJ2-7; a weak D match, TRBD1 (5 bases). The V end lost 2 bases, the J end lost 0 bases, and 12 bases lay between the germline ends. CDR1 is SGHNT and CDR2 is YYREEE in the germline V gene (reference sequence). This CDR3 is 15 amino acids long. The CDR3: CASSFKGWSSYEQYF. DNA for the CDR3: TGTGCCAGCAGCTTTAAGGGGTGGAGCTCCTACGAGCAGTACTTC.

To note about this clone: Other nucleotide sequences from this sample produce the same CDR3. The chain couples TRBV29-1 to TRBJ1-2, with D perhaps TRBD1 (5 bases). This CDR3 is 12 amino acids long. The germline V gene has CDR1 SQVTM and CDR2 ANQGSEA. V shed 0 bases and J shed 5 bases, with 7 bases lying between them. The CDR3 region is CSVEEGGYGYTF. CDR3 DNA: TGCAGCGTTGAAGAGGGGGGGTATGGCTACACCTTC.

The gene calls are TRBV27 and TRBJ1-1; possible D gene TRBD1, 5 bases. Germline V gene lookup returns CDR1 MNHEY and CDR2 SMNVEV (reference sequence). This CDR3 comprises 15 residues. Deletions cut 0 bases from V and 6 bases from J, with 14 bases between. In nucleotides, the CDR3 is TGTGCCAGCAGTTTATCGGGTCCAGGGTTCGCTGAAGCTTTCTTT. It translates to CASSLSGPGFAEAFF.

A few counts support this clone. The genes are TRBV2 and TRBJ1-1; maybe TRBD1 (6 bases). Trimming stripped 7 bases from V and 8 bases from J, with 23 bases between. The CDR3 loop spans 15 amino acids. Germline lookup yields CDR1 SNHLY and CDR2 FYNNEI. This chain's CDR3 is CASIYRARTRREAFF. In DNA form, the CDR3 reads TGTGCCAGCATTTACAGGGCTAGGACCCGGAGGGAAGCTTTCTTT.

The CDR3 bases are TGTGCCAGCAGCTTTCCGACAGGGCGAACTGAAGCTTTCTTT. Translated: CASSFPTGRTEAFF. The gene calls are TRBV13 and TRBJ1-1, with 7 bases that match TRBD1. Per the germline V gene, CDR1 is PRHDT and CDR2 is FYEKMQ (reference sequence). V shed 3 bases and J 5 bases; nucleotides not matched to a gene: 6. The CDR3 covers 14 residues. The full variable domain, in which reference TRBV13 and TRBJ1-1 provide the parts outside the CDR3, is AAGVIQSPRHLIKEKRETATLKCYPIPRHDTVYWYQQGPGQDPQFLISFYEKMQSDKGSIPDRFSAQQFSDYHSELNMSSLELGDSALYFCASSFPTGRTEAFFGQGTRLTVV.

The chain has TRBV7-2 and TRBJ2-3, with 8 positions matching TRBD2. The CDR3 has 18 amino acids. CDR1 is SGHTA and CDR2 is FQGNSA in the germline V gene. Trimming at V came to 3 bases and at J to 4 bases, leaving 15 bases not matched to a gene. The CDR3: CASSFSMTSPGGADTQYF. The CDR3 DNA follows: TGTGCCAGCAGCTTTTCGATGACTAGTCCGGGGGGGGCAGATACGCAGTATTTT.

This sequence joins TRBV28 and TRBJ1-2; D possibly corresponds to TRBD1 (6 bases). V shed 6 bases and J shed 3 bases, with 11 bases lying between them. The CDR3 contains 13 residues. Germline CDR1 is MDHEN and CDR2 is SYDVKM. CDR3 amino acids: CASREQGDYGYTF. CDR3 sequence (DNA): TGTGCCAGCAGGGAACAGGGTGACTATGGCTACACCTTC.

This clone appeared many times. The V and J genes are TRBV19 and TRBJ2-5; D may be TRBD2 (6 bases). V gave up 5 bases and J gave up 5 bases, with 12 bases separating them. The CDR3 has 13 amino acids. Germline CDR1 and CDR2: LNHDA and SQIVND (reference sequence). The CDR3 region is CASSSGEWETQYF. The CDR3 DNA is TGTGCCAGTAGTTCGGGGGAATGGGAGACCCAGTACTTC.

This chain uses TRBV28 with TRBJ1-1; D unresolved. CDR3 length: 12 amino acids. CDR1 and CDR2 from the germline V gene are MDHEN and SYDVKM. Trimming removed 5 bases at V and 2 bases at J, with 6 bases between. The CDR3 reads CASSITNTEAFF. Here the CDR3 DNA reads TGTGCCAGCAGTATTACTAACACTGAAGCTTTCTTT.

The CDR3 protein is CASSWQANTEAFF. CDR3 sequence (DNA): TGTGCCAGCAGTTGGCAGGCGAACACTGAAGCTTTCTTT. The chain carries TRBV6-4 and TRBJ1-1; D unresolved. With 5 bases removed from V and 1 base from J, the gap between germline ends came to 8 bases. This CDR3 spans 13 amino acids. From germline, CDR1 is MRHNA and CDR2 SNTAGT.

The chain is built from TRBV29-1 and TRBJ1-2; perhaps TRBD1 as D (5 bases). The CDR3 spans 15 residues. V lost 4 bases and J 4 bases, leaving 19 bases between the germline ends. The V gene's germline CDR1 is SQVTM and CDR2 ANQGSEA. The CDR3 region is CSVGGRQGPAYGYTF. CDR3 in DNA: TGCAGCGTTGGGGGTCGCCAGGGCCCTGCCTATGGCTACACCTTC.

The V call is TRBV29-1, the J call TRBJ1-4; 8 bases fit TRBD1. Germline trimming cut 1 base from V and 4 bases from J; bases unmatched to any gene: 2. Germline V gives CDR1 SQVTM, CDR2 ANQGSEA. The CDR3 totals 14 residues. The CDR3 coding sequence is TGCAGCGTTGAAGGACAGGGGAATAATGAAAAACTGTTTTTT. It codes for CSVEGQGNNEKLFF.

The chain links TRBV11-2 to TRBJ2-5; D may be TRBD1 (6 bases). This CDR3 contains 13 residues. The germline V and J ends were trimmed by 6 bases and 5 bases, with 13 bases remaining between them. CDR1 is SGHAT, CDR2 FQNNGV, per germline. CDR3 coding DNA: TGTGCCAGCAGTCCAGGGGCGGTGGAGACCCAGTACTTC. It codes for CASSPGAVETQYF.

This chain connects TRBV19 to TRBJ1-1; TRBD1 agrees at 7 bases. In germline, CDR1 is LNHDA, CDR2 SQIVND (reference sequence). The CDR3 is 13 amino acids. J was trimmed by 6 bases and V by 6 bases; bases with no gene match: 7. The CDR3 spells CASRGDRVPEAFF. The CDR3 coding sequence is TGTGCCAGTAGGGGAGACAGGGTCCCTGAAGCTTTCTTT.

As DNA, the CDR3 is TGTGCCAGCAGCTGGGGACAGGGAGGTCAGCCCCAGCATTTT. It specifies CASSWGQGGQPQHF. The J gene is TRBJ1-5, the V gene TRBV3-1 (or the pseudogene TRBV3-2), with 9 bases matching TRBD1. Germline CDR1 reads LGHDT; CDR2 reads YNNKEL (reference sequence). The junction had 5 bases not matched to a gene; V was cut back by 5 bases and J by 6 bases. This CDR3 region has 14 residues.

The CDR3 loop reads CATLGQGRRTEAFF. The CDR3 DNA reads TGTGCCACCCTTGGACAGGGGCGGAGGACTGAAGCTTTCTTT. The rearrangement links TRBV24-1 to TRBJ1-1; the match to TRBD1 covers 9 bases. The CDR3 has 14 amino acids. V was pared by 9 bases and J by 5 bases, with 9 bases of the junction left unmatched. CDR1 KGHDR and CDR2 SFDVKD come from the germline V gene.

The J gene is TRBJ1-1, the V gene TRBV18; weak D call: TRBD1 (6 bases). The V gene's germline CDR1 is KGHSH and CDR2 LQKENI. This CDR3 is 14 amino acids long. V shed 4 bases and J shed 2 bases, with 11 bases lying between them. The CDR3 protein is CASSQGQSNTEAFF. The CDR3 region has the DNA TGTGCCAGCTCACAAGGACAGTCAAACACTGAAGCTTTCTTT.

This chain links TRBV4-1 with TRBJ2-7; 11 bases agree with TRBD1. V gave up 2 bases and J gave up 12 bases; unmatched junction bases: 12. The germline gives CDR1 MGHRA, CDR2 YSYEKL. The CDR3 spans 15 residues. CDR3 loop: CASSQSPGQGGVGYF. The CDR3 DNA is TGCGCCAGCAGCCAATCTCCGGGACAGGGGGGAGTTGGGTACTTC.